This T cell receptor (beta chain) was identified in a study of cytomegalovirus exposure and HLA in healthy donors. Overall study: Tens of millions of unique TCRs, all from HLA-typed donors, were included in an early release of the data.

Use of 60 Vbeta and 13 Jbeta primers characterized the PCR. TCRdb's copy holds only in-frame clones and misses some; the assay was immunoSEQ multiplex PCR. The table has 150,000 to 200,000 clones, around 80% seen once; the top ten hold 2.1%. CDR3 length equals 16 residues. Germline V gives CDR1 LGHNA, CDR2 YNFKEQ. Germline trimming cut 0 bases from V and 4 bases from J; bases unmatched to any gene: 4. In its sample, this clone ranks as medium-sized. The genes are TRBV4-2 and TRBJ2-3; 10 bases map to TRBD1. The specimen sequenced was PBMCs. This receptor was obtained from a woman under 30 in good health and CMV-seropositive. The CDR3 DNA follows: TGTGCCAGCAGCCAAGAAAGCGGACAGGGGGCAGATACGCAGTATTTT. It specifies CASSQESGQGADTQYF.